The 29 T cell receptor beta chains presented below share a single source sample, sequenced in a study. TCRdb re-called the RT-PCR reads with MiXCR, one entry per CDR3 protein. Among around 700,000 distinct CDR3 sequences listed, 13% to 15% were seen once. The sample taken for sequencing was memory CD4+ T cells from blood. These receptors all stem from a female donor in good health, serving as a healthy control.

The sample holds a few counts of this clonotype. The rearrangement joins TRBV30 to TRBJ2-5, with D unresolved. Germline lookup yields CDR1 GTSNPN and CDR2 SVGIG (reference sequence). The length of the CDR3 is 12 residues. The V end was cut by 2 bases, the J end by 2 bases, with 6 bases between. CDR3 region: CAWSPSQETQYF. In DNA form, the CDR3 reads TGTGCCTGGAGTCCATCTCAAGAGACCCAGTACTTC. Combining the CDR3 with reference TRBV30 and TRBJ2-5 gives the whole variable domain SQTIHQWPATLVQPVGSPLSLECTVEGTSNPNLYWYRQAAGRGLQLLFYSVGIGQISSEVPQNLSASRPQDRQFILSSKKLLLSDSGFYLCAWSPSQETQYFGPGTRLLVL.

As DNA, the CDR3 is TGCAGTGCTACCCTGTCCCCCGGAAATAATTCACCCCTCCACTTT. It specifies CSATLSPGNNSPLHF. The chain has TRBV20-1 and TRBJ1-6, with no clear D. V lost 4 bases and J 5 bases, leaving 15 bases between the germline ends. Germline CDR1 and CDR2: DFQATT and SNEGSKA (reference sequence). The CDR3 length is 15 residues.

Only a few counts were recorded for this clonotype. The CDR3 DNA is TGTGCCAGCAGCCGCGGAACCGGGAAGACAGATACGCAGTATTTT. Translating it yields CASSRGTGKTDTQYF. The genes are TRBV7-9 and TRBJ2-3; D is perhaps TRBD2 (5 bases). The CDR3 extends over 15 amino acids. V lost 5 bases to trimming and J lost 3 bases, with 15 bases between them. The germline V gene encodes CDR1 SEHNR and CDR2 FQNEAQ (reference sequence).

This clonotype was seen a handful of times. This chain links TRBV7-9 with TRBJ1-5; possibly TRBD1 for D (6 bases). The CDR3 contains 14 residues. Germline lookup yields CDR1 SEHNR and CDR2 FQNEAQ (reference sequence). With 4 bases removed from V and 3 bases from J, the gap between germline ends came to 10 bases. The CDR3 reads CASSSGQFNQPQHF. For the CDR3, the DNA is TGTGCCAGCAGCTCTGGACAGTTCAATCAGCCCCAGCATTTT.

This clonotype showed up just a few times. V is TRBV30 and J is TRBJ2-7; D gene unclear. Trimming shortened V by 5 bases and J by 6 bases, and 17 bases separated the two germline ends. This CDR3 has 13 residues. From germline, CDR1 is GTSNPN and CDR2 SVGIG (reference sequence). The CDR3 DNA follows: TGTGCCTGGGCCCCGGGCGCTTCGATCGAGCAGTACTTC. This translates into CAWAPGASIEQYF. Looking up the rest from reference TRBV30 and TRBJ2-7 gives the full variable domain: SQTIHQWPATLVQPVGSPLSLECTVEGTSNPNLYWYRQAAGRGLQLLFYSVGIGQISSEVPQNLSASRPQDRQFILSSKKLLLSDSGFYLCAWAPGASIEQYFGPGTRLTVT.

The table lists this clonotype with many counts. The rearrangement links TRBV5-1 to TRBJ2-1; either TRBD1 or TRBD2 may fit D (5 bases each). The CDR3 loop spans 15 amino acids. Germline CDR1 SGHRS, CDR2 YFSETQ. V was shortened by 4 bases and J by 7 bases, with 18 bases between the two germline ends. This chain's CDR3 is CASSTSGTQGNEQFF. The DNA of the CDR3 is TGCGCCAGCAGCACATCCGGGACCCAAGGGAATGAGCAGTTCTTC.

This clonotype was counted at least ten times. V and J are TRBV24-1 and TRBJ2-5; 9 nucleotides agree with TRBD2. Germline V gives CDR1 KGHDR, CDR2 SFDVKD. This CDR3 region has 17 residues. Trimming removed 1 base from V and 2 bases from J; junction bases left unmatched: 7. Here the CDR3 DNA reads TGTGCCACCAGTGATTTCACCCTAGCGGGGACTCAAGAGACCCAGTACTTC. Protein product: CATSDFTLAGTQETQYF.

The rearrangement joins TRBV9 to TRBJ2-3, with TRBD2 matching 7 bases. The CDR3 has 16 residues. CDR1 and CDR2 (germline): SGDLS, YYNGEE. J gave up 2 bases and V 3 bases, and 9 bases lay outside the gene matches. The CDR3 DNA reads as TGTGCCAGCAGCGCCGGGACTACCCGACTCACAGATACGCAGTATTTT. As protein: CASSAGTTRLTDTQYF.

This clonotype showed up many times. The V gene is TRBV29-1, the J gene TRBJ2-1, with no clear D. The CDR3 length is 11 residues. CDR1 and CDR2 (germline): SQVTM, ANQGSEA. V was cut by 6 bases and J by 7 bases, with 10 bases left in between. Here the CDR3 reads CSVVRTNEQFF. In DNA form, the CDR3 reads TGCAGCGTCGTCAGGACGAATGAGCAGTTCTTC.

This clonotype appeared a few times. This chain uses TRBV7-7 with TRBJ2-7; D gene unclear. Germline V gene data show CDR1 as SSHAT and CDR2 as FNYEAQ (reference sequence). V was trimmed by 5 bases and J by 3 bases, leaving 11 bases between them. The CDR3 totals 13 residues. The CDR3 DNA is TGTGCCAGCAGCATCGGACCCAACTACGAGCAGTACTTC. Protein: CASSIGPNYEQYF.

This clonotype was seen many times. V is TRBV29-1 and J is TRBJ2-7; a weak D match, TRBD2 (5 bases). The CDR3 is 13 residues long. Germline V gene sequence: CDR1 SQVTM, CDR2 ANQGSEA. V was pared by 8 bases and J by 7 bases, with 21 bases between. CDR3 amino acids: CSTRPGYTGEQYF. The CDR3 bases are TGCAGCACCCGACCGGGCTACACGGGGGAGCAGTACTTC.

The V call is TRBV9, the J call TRBJ2-7, with D tentatively TRBD2 (7 bases). Trimming took off 3 bases at V and 0 bases at J, with 22 bases between the two ends. This CDR3 is built from 18 residues. Germline V gene sequence: CDR1 SGDLS, CDR2 YYNGEE. CDR3 loop: CASSEGLRGGGSSYEQYF. In DNA form, the CDR3 reads TGTGCCAGCAGCGAGGGCCTACGAGGGGGGGGAAGCTCCTACGAGCAGTACTTC.

This clonotype was counted a few times. The V gene is TRBV29-1, the J gene TRBJ1-4; D possibly corresponds to TRBD1 (5 bases). This CDR3 has 13 residues. Looked up from germline, CDR1 is SQVTM and CDR2 is ANQGSEA. Trimming took 4 bases from V and 3 from J, leaving 9 bases between them. Here the CDR3 reads CSVARGPNEKLFF. As DNA, the CDR3 is TGCAGCGTTGCGAGGGGACCTAATGAAAAACTGTTTTTT. The variable domain in full, with the rest retrieved from reference TRBV29-1 and TRBJ1-4, is SAVISQKPSRDICQRGTSLTIQCQVDSQVTMMFWYRQQPGQSLTLIATANQGSEATYESGFVIDKFPISRPNLTFSTLTVSNMSPEDSSIYLCSVARGPNEKLFFGSGTQLSVL.

This clonotype was seen more than once but under ten times. This chain links TRBV6-2 or TRBV6-3 with TRBJ2-3; D perhaps matches TRBD1 (6 bases). The CDR3 consists of 15 residues. V was shortened by 4 bases and J by 2 bases, with 13 bases between the two germline ends. Germline V lookup: CDR1 MNHEY, CDR2 SVGEGT. The CDR3 region is CASSSPTGTTDTQYF. CDR3 sequence (DNA): TGTGCCAGCAGTTCCCCGACAGGAACCACAGATACGCAGTATTTT.

This clonotype was picked up a small number of times. The rearrangement links TRBV20-1 to TRBJ1-6; weak D call: TRBD1 (6 bases). The CDR3 length is 13 residues. Germline CDR1 DFQATT, CDR2 SNEGSKA (reference sequence). V lost 5 bases, J lost 8 bases, and 13 bases lay in between. CDR3 sequence (DNA): TGCAGTGCTCAAAACAGGGAGGATTCACCCCTCCACTTT. Translating gives CSAQNREDSPLHF.

In its sample, this clonotype was seen a few times. This rearrangement joins TRBV20-1 to TRBJ1-3; maybe TRBD1 (6 bases). Deletions cut 3 bases from V and 2 bases from J, with 8 bases between. CDR3 length equals 13 residues. Germline-derived CDR1 and CDR2 are DFQATT and SNEGSKA (reference sequence). The CDR3 protein is CSASRDTGNTIYF. The CDR3 nucleotides read TGCAGTGCTAGCCGGGACACTGGAAACACCATATATTTT.

This clonotype showed up just a few times. The genes are TRBV7-9 and TRBJ2-2; D perhaps matches TRBD2 (6 bases). The germline V gene has CDR1 SEHNR and CDR2 FQNEAQ (reference sequence). The CDR3 has 17 amino acids. Trimming shortened V by 0 bases and J by 3 bases, and 14 bases separated the two germline ends. The CDR3: CASSLAPPGDYTGELFF. Written as DNA, the CDR3 is TGTGCCAGCAGCTTAGCCCCTCCCGGGGACTACACCGGGGAGCTGTTTTTT.

J is TRBJ2-5 and V is TRBV9; D is possibly TRBD2 (7 bases). The CDR3 spans 16 residues. Germline V CDR1 and CDR2: SGDLS, YYNGEE. Trimming removed 4 bases at V and 5 bases at J, with 21 bases between. The CDR3 region has the DNA TGTGCCAGCAGCCTAGTGCATCGTGGGGGGGCCGAGACCCAGTACTTC. The encoded protein is CASSLVHRGGAETQYF.

This clonotype was recorded many times. This chain links TRBV10-3 with TRBJ2-7; 10 bases are a match to TRBD2. Per germline, CDR1 ENHRY and CDR2 SYGVKD. With V trimmed by 10 bases and J by 0 bases, 6 bases remained unmatched. This CDR3 region has 14 residues. The CDR3 region has the DNA TGTGCCAGCTCTAGCGGGAGTCACTCCTACGAGCAGTACTTC. It is translated as CASSSGSHSYEQYF.

This sequence joins TRBV18 and TRBJ1-1; no clear D gene. The CDR3 spans 15 residues. V lost 3 bases and J 1 base, leaving 12 bases between the germline ends. Germline lookup yields CDR1 KGHSH and CDR2 LQKENI. The CDR3 here is CASSPFDGRNTEAFF. The DNA of the CDR3 is TGTGCCAGCTCACCCTTCGACGGACGGAACACTGAAGCTTTCTTT.

This clonotype has only a few counts. The chain joins TRBV6-6 to TRBJ2-3; 11 nucleotides line up with TRBD2. CDR3 size: 18 residues. Germline V lookup: CDR1 MNHNY, CDR2 SVGAGI (reference sequence). Trimming took 2 bases from V and 0 from J; bases not matched to a gene: 7. DNA of the CDR3: TGTGCCAGCAGTTACCTTCCTAGCGGGAGGACTAGCACAGATACGCAGTATTTT. Residues: CASSYLPSGRTSTDTQYF.

The V call is TRBV15, the J call TRBJ1-1, with a tentative D call TRBD1 (6 bases). V was clipped by 3 bases and J by 6 bases, with 23 bases between them. CDR3 length equals 17 residues. Germline loops: CDR1 LNHNV, CDR2 YYDKDF (reference sequence). The CDR3 sequence: CATSRRGGRGKVAEAFF. CDR3 nucleotide sequence: TGTGCCACCAGCAGGAGGGGGGGCAGGGGTAAGGTGGCTGAAGCTTTCTTT.

The genes are TRBV4-2 and TRBJ2-7, with TRBD1 matching over 8 bases. The CDR3 covers 16 residues. The V segment lost 0 bases and the J segment 4 bases; nucleotides outside the gene matches: 8. Germline lookup yields CDR1 LGHNA and CDR2 YNFKEQ. CDR3 coding DNA: TGTGCCAGCAGCCAAGATTTGGCAGGGGGCCTTTACGAGCAGTACTTC. Amino acids: CASSQDLAGGLYEQYF.

In this sample, this clonotype turned up a few times. This chain joins TRBV7-2 and TRBJ1-2; 8 bases match TRBD1. The junction had 12 bases not matched to a gene; V was cut back by 5 bases and J by 13 bases. CDR1 is SGHTA, CDR2 FQGNSA, per germline. The CDR3 totals 13 residues. The CDR3 nucleotides read TGTGCCAGCAGCGAAAGGCAGGGGGCCAGCGGCACCTTC. Translated: CASSERQGASGTF.

This clonotype has only a few counts. V gene TRBV28 combines with J gene TRBJ2-5; D is possibly TRBD2 (5 bases). V dropped 6 bases and J dropped 2 bases, with 13 bases sitting between them. Per germline, CDR1 MDHEN and CDR2 SYDVKM. The CDR3 has 14 residues. Here the CDR3 reads CASSPPGWQETQYF. CDR3 bases: TGTGCCAGCAGCCCCCCGGGGTGGCAAGAGACCCAGTACTTC.

This clonotype has more than one count but fewer than ten. V gene TRBV4-1 combines with J gene TRBJ2-7; D is perhaps TRBD1 or TRBD2 (6 bases each). The germline V and J ends were trimmed by 3 bases and 3 bases, with 18 bases remaining between them. Germline CDR1 is MGHRA and CDR2 is YSYEKL. This CDR3 has 16 residues. The chain's CDR3 is CASSQWGEGGNYEQYF. DNA for the CDR3: TGCGCCAGCAGCCAGTGGGGGGAAGGGGGGAACTACGAGCAGTACTTC.

This clonotype has a handful of counts. CDR3 sequence (DNA): TGTGCCACCAGTGTCAACAATGAGCAGTTCTTC. Its protein product is CATSVNNEQFF. The chain employs TRBV24-1 and TRBJ2-1; D call uncertain. V lost 5 bases to trimming and J lost 5 bases, with 3 bases between them. Germline V gives CDR1 KGHDR, CDR2 SFDVKD. CDR3 length: 11 residues.

This clonotype was recorded a few times. J is TRBJ1-2 and V is TRBV20-1; D is ambiguous. This CDR3 has 13 amino acids. Germline lookup yields CDR1 DFQATT and CDR2 SNEGSKA (reference sequence). V was shortened by 5 bases and J by 4 bases, with 14 bases between the two germline ends. CDR3 sequence reads: CSAEDGRSYGYTF. The CDR3 nucleotides are TGCAGTGCTGAAGACGGACGGTCCTATGGCTACACCTTC.

This sequence joins TRBV19 and TRBJ1-5, with D unclear. Germline V CDR1 and CDR2: LNHDA, SQIVND (reference sequence). The CDR3 has 15 residues. Trimming shortened V by 3 bases and J by 2 bases, and 11 bases separated the two germline ends. The CDR3 loop reads CASSIPGWGNQPQHF. CDR3 nucleotides: TGTGCCAGTAGTATCCCCGGGTGGGGCAATCAGCCCCAGCATTTT.